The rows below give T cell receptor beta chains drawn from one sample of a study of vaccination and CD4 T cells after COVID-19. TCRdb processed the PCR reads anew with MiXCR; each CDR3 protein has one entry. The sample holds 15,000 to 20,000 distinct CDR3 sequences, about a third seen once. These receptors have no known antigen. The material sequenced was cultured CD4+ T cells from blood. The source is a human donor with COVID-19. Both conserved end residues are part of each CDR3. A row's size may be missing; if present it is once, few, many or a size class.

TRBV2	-	CASKSGGGELFF
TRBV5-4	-	CASSFRDRVNSPLHF
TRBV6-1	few	CASSTGTGSVDYEQYF
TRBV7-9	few	CASSFRLDQETQYF
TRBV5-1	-	CASSFAGNKGEQYF
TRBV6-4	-	CASSDRGFTDTQYF
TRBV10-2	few	CASSGDSLGNTIYF
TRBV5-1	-	CASSPDRDGYTF
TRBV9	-	CASSVHPDGGEKLFF
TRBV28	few	CAQAPNSNQPQHF
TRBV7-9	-	CASSLGGPSGEKLFF
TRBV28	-	CASSRPPGYEQYF
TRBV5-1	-	CASSIGGLAGGVMETQYF